This record concerns one T cell receptor (beta chain) sequence. The sample comes from a study of OX40 agonist ivuxolimab in advanced cancers. CDR1 is SNHLY, CDR2 FYNNEI, per germline. V shed 6 bases, J shed 6 bases, and the junction held 1 base outside the gene matches. This CDR3 is 15 amino acids long. The protocol was immunoSEQ multiplex PCR, while the TCRdb copy is restricted to in-frame clones and leaves out a portion. Of some 30,000 clones listed, around nine tenths were seen once; the top ten hold roughly 19%. The TCR was taken from an adult with an advanced solid tumor such as melanoma, head and neck, liver or kidney cancer. Sample: CD4+ or CD8+ T cells sorted from blood, taken in a trial of the OX40 agonist ivuxolimab. The gene calls are TRBV2 and TRBJ2-2; 16 nucleotides match TRBD2. The CDR3 region has the DNA TGTGCCAGCAGGGGACTAGCGGGAGGGGCCGGGGAGCTGTTTTTT. This sequence encodes CASRGLAGGAGELFF.